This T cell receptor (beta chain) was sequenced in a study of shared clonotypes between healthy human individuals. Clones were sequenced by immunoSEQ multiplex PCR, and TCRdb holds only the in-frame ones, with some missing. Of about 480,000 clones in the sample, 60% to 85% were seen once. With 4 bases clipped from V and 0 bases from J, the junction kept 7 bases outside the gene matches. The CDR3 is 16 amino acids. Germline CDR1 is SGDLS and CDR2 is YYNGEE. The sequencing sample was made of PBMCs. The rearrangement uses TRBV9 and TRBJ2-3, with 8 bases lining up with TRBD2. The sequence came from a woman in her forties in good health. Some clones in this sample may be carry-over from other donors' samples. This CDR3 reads CASSRPLAASTDTQYF. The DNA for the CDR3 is TGTGCCAGCAGCCGCCCACTAGCGGCTAGCACAGATACGCAGTATTTT. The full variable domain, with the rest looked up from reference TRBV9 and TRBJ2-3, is DSGVTQTPKHLITATGQRVTLRCSPRSGDLSVYWYQQSLDQGLQFLIQYYNGEERAKGNILERFSAQQFPDLHSELNLSSLELGDSALYFCASSRPLAASTDTQYFGPGTRLTVL.